These 15 T cell receptor beta chains came from one sample sequenced in a study of T-cell memory formation after mild COVID-19. TCRdb processed the 5' RACE reads anew with MiXCR; each CDR3 protein has one entry. Seen here are tens of thousands of distinct CDR3 sequences, 9.5% to 15% observed once, and the top ten hold around two fifths. The sample was PBMCs or a T cell subset sorted from them (not recorded which). These receptors all stem from a man aged 18 to 30 who had mild COVID-19 (a few samples of this study predate the infection). Cell type and time point are not known.

In this sample, this clonotype turned up a few times. The chain joins TRBV4-1 to TRBJ2-5; D is perhaps TRBD2 (5 bases). Per germline, CDR1 MGHRA and CDR2 YSYEKL. V shed 1 base and J shed 5 bases, with 8 bases lying between them. CDR3 size: 13 residues. The CDR3 sequence: CASSQGRGETQYF. Here the CDR3 DNA reads TGCGCCAGCAGCCAAGGGCGCGGGGAGACCCAGTACTTC.

This clonotype turned up a few times. This rearrangement joins TRBV11-2 to TRBJ1-6; D uncertain. Per the germline V gene, CDR1 is SGHAT and CDR2 is FQNNGV. The CDR3 totals 17 residues. Trimming cost V 1 base and J 4 bases, with 14 bases left between them. The CDR3 loop reads CASSLGSGRKYNSPLHF. DNA of the CDR3: TGTGCCAGCAGCTTAGGTTCAGGTCGTAAATATAATTCACCCCTCCACTTT. The full variable domain, with the rest looked up from reference TRBV11-2 and TRBJ1-6, is EAGVAQSPRYKIIEKRQSVAFWCNPISGHATLYWYQQILGQGPKLLIQFQNNGVVDDSQLPKDRFSAERLKGVDSTLKIQPAKLEDSAVYLCASSLGSGRKYNSPLHFGNGTRLTVT.

The V and J genes are TRBV6-5 and TRBJ2-5; TRBD2 might be the D (7 bases). V lost 1 base and J lost 4, with 13 bases in between. Germline CDR1 reads MNHEY; CDR2 reads SVGAGI. The CDR3 sequence is 15 residues long. CDR3 nucleotide sequence: TGTGCCAGCAGTTACTACGCGGGGGCAGGAGAGACCCAGTACTTC. This codes for CASSYYAGAGETQYF.

V usage is TRBV3-1 and J usage is TRBJ2-7, with 8 bases aligning to TRBD2. Germline CDR1 is LGHDT and CDR2 is YNNKEL (reference sequence). The CDR3 loop spans 15 amino acids. V dropped 1 base and J dropped 3; count of bases not matched to a gene: 5. The CDR3 bases are TGTGCCAGCAGCCAAGGGCACGGGGGGGTCTACGAGCAGTACGTC. This encodes CASSQGHGGVYEQYV.

Only a few counts were recorded for this clonotype. The rearrangement uses TRBV7-9 and TRBJ1-4; the D gene is possibly TRBD1 (6 bases). In germline, CDR1 is SEHNR, CDR2 FQNEAQ (reference sequence). Deletions cut 7 bases from V and 4 bases from J, with 13 bases between. This CDR3 comprises 14 residues. The CDR3 bases are TGTGCCAGCACCCCGGACAGATATAATGAAAAACTGTTTTTT. Translated, it gives CASTPDRYNEKLFF.

The chain combines TRBV7-9 with TRBJ1-5; D is undetermined. The CDR3 has 13 amino acids. V shed 5 bases and J shed 9 bases, with 14 bases lying between them. Germline CDR1 SEHNR, CDR2 FQNEAQ (reference sequence). Here the CDR3 reads CASSAEPPGPQHF. As DNA, the CDR3 is TGTGCCAGCAGCGCCGAACCCCCGGGGCCCCAGCATTTT.

This chain links TRBV29-1 with TRBJ2-7; D remains unclear. Trimming took off 6 bases at V and 4 bases at J, with 19 bases between the two ends. Germline assignment: CDR1 SQVTM and CDR2 ANQGSEA. This CDR3 has 14 amino acids. CDR3 amino acids: CSVAVWTDFYEQYF. The CDR3 bases are TGCAGCGTGGCCGTGTGGACGGATTTTTACGAGCAGTACTTC.

In this sample, this clonotype turned up many times. The V call is TRBV6-4, the J call TRBJ2-1, with D maybe TRBD1 (5 bases). The CDR3 contains 13 residues. Trimming took off 6 bases at V and 6 bases at J, with 12 bases between the two ends. The germline V gene has CDR1 MRHNA and CDR2 SNTAGT. The CDR3 bases are TGTGCCAGCAGCGACAGCCCGGGCAATGAGCAGTTCTTC. It encodes CASSDSPGNEQFF.

The chain combines TRBV7-8 with TRBJ1-1, with D tentatively TRBD1 (5 bases). The CDR3 loop spans 17 amino acids. Trimming took 5 bases from V and 1 from J, leaving 20 bases between them. Germline values: CDR1 SGHVS, CDR2 FQNEAQ. CDR3 protein: CASSKRAGQRANTEAFF. CDR3 nucleotides: TGTGCCAGCAGCAAGAGAGCGGGGCAGAGGGCGAACACTGAAGCTTTCTTT.

V and J are TRBV20-1 and TRBJ1-6; D is unclear. V was shortened by 0 bases and J by 7 bases, with 19 bases between the two germline ends. The germline V gene has CDR1 DFQATT and CDR2 SNEGSKA (reference sequence). This CDR3 has 17 amino acids. The CDR3 sequence is CSARDFLVEGENSPLHF. The CDR3 bases are TGCAGTGCTAGAGATTTCTTGGTTGAAGGAGAAAATTCACCCCTCCACTTT.

This clonotype was counted a few times. The CDR3 DNA sequence: TGTGCCAGCAGCCCCTACGAGGGGCGGACTGAAGCTTTCTTT. Its translation: CASSPYEGRTEAFF. The chain recombines TRBV14 with TRBJ1-1; D is perhaps TRBD1 (5 bases). The CDR3 consists of 14 residues. Germline assignment: CDR1 SGHDN and CDR2 FVKESK. V was trimmed by 4 bases and J by 5 bases, leaving 14 bases between them.

The V call is TRBV9, the J call TRBJ1-1, with TRBD1 matching over 8 bases. V trimming: 3 bases; J trimming: 3 bases; junction bases outside the gene matches: 4. Per germline, CDR1 SGDLS and CDR2 YYNGEE. The CDR3 loop spans 14 amino acids. The CDR3 DNA reads TGTGCCAGCAGCGGCGGGACAGGATACACTGAAGCTTTCTTT. Residues: CASSGGTGYTEAFF.

V and J are TRBV3-1 and TRBJ2-1; 13 bases line up with TRBD2. The CDR3 runs to 16 residues. CDR1 is LGHDT, CDR2 YNNKEL, per germline (reference sequence). The V gene end was trimmed by 4 bases and the J gene end by 8 bases; junction bases not matched to a gene: 8. The CDR3 nucleotides read TGTGCCAGCAGCCCGAGGCGGACTAGCGGGGGAGATGAGCAGTTCTTC. Translated: CASSPRRTSGGDEQFF.

The table lists this clonotype with many counts. This sequence joins TRBV4-1 and TRBJ1-2, with 7 nucleotides matching TRBD1. CDR3 size: 13 residues. Per the germline V gene, CDR1 is MGHRA and CDR2 is YSYEKL. With 6 bases clipped from V and 7 bases from J, the junction kept 8 bases outside the gene matches. CDR3 residues: CASSSQGWRGYTF. CDR3 DNA: TGCGCCAGCAGTTCACAGGGGTGGCGTGGCTACACCTTC.

The gene calls are TRBV6-5 and TRBJ2-5, with unresolved D. Germline V gene data show CDR1 as MNHEY and CDR2 as SVGAGI. This CDR3 comprises 13 residues. Trimming cost V 8 bases and J 1 base, with 11 bases left between them. The CDR3 spells CASADLAQETQYF. For the CDR3, the DNA is TGTGCCAGCGCCGACCTGGCCCAAGAGACCCAGTACTTC.